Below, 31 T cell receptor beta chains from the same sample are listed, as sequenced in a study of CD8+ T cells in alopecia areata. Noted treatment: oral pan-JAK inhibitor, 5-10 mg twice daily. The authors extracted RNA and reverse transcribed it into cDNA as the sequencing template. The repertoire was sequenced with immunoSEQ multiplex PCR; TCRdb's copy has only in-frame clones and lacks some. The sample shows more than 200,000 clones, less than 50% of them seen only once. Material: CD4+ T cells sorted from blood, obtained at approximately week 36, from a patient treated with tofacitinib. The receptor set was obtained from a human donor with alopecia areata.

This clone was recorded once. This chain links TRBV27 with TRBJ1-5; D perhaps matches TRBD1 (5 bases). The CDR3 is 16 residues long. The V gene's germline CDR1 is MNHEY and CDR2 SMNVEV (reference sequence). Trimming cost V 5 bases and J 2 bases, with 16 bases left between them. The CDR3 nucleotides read TGTGCCAGCAGTCCCAGGGTCCGGTTAGGCAATCAGCCCCAGCATTTT. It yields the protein CASSPRVRLGNQPQHF.

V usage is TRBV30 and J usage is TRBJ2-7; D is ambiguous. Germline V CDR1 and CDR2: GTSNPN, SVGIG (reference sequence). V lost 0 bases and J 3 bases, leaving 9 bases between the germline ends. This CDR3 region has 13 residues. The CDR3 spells CAWSVPSLYEQYF. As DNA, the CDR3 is TGTGCCTGGAGTGTACCCAGTCTCTACGAGCAGTACTTC.

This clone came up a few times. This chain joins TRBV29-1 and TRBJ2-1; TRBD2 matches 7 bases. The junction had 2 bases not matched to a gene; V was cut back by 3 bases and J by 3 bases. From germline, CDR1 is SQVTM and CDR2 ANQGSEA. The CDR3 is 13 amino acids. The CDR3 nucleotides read TGCAGCGTTGAGGCTAGCGGCTACAATGAGCAGTTCTTC. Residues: CSVEASGYNEQFF.

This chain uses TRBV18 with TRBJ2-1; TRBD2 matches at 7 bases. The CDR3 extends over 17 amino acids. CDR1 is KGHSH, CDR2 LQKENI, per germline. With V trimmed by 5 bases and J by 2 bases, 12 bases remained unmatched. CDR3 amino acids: CASSKEVSSGTYNEQFF. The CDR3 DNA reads TGTGCCAGCTCAAAAGAGGTTTCTAGCGGAACCTACAATGAGCAGTTCTTC.

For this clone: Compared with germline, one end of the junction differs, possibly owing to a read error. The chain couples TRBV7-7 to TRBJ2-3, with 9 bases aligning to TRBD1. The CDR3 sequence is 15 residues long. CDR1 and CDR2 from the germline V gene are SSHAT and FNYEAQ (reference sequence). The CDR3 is CASSPDRGSADTQYF. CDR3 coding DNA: TGTGCTAGCAGTCCAGACAGGGGGTCGGCAGATACGCAGTATTTT.

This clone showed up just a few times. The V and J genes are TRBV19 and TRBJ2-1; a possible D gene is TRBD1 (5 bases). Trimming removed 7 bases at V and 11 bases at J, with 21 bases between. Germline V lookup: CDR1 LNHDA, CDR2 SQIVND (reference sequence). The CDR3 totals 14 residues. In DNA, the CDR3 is TGTGCCAGTAACAGCGTGGGGCTACCCACAAAGCAGTTCTTC. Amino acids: CASNSVGLPTKQFF.

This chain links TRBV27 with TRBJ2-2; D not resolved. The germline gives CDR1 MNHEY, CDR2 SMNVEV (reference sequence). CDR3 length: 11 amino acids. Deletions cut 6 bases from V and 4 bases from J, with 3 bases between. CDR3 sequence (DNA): TGTGCCAGCAGGACCACCGGGGAGCTGTTTTTT. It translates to CASRTTGELFF.

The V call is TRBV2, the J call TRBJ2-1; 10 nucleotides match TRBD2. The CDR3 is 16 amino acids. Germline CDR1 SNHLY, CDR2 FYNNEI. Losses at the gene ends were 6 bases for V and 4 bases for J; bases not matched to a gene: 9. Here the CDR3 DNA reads TGTGCCAGCAGAGGAAGTCTAGCGGGAGAATACAATGAGCAGTTCTTC. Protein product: CASRGSLAGEYNEQFF.

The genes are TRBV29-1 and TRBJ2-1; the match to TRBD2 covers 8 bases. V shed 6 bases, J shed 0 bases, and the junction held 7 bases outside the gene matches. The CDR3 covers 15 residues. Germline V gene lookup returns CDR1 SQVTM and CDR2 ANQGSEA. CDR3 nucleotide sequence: TGCAGCGTCGACGAGCGGGGGAGCTCCTACAATGAGCAGTTCTTC. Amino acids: CSVDERGSSYNEQFF.

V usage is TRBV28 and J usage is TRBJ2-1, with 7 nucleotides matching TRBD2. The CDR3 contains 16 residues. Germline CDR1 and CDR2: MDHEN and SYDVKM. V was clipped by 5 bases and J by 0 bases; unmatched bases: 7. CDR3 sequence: CASSESGILSYNEQFF. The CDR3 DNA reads TGTGCCAGCAGTGAAAGCGGGATACTCTCCTACAATGAGCAGTTCTTC.

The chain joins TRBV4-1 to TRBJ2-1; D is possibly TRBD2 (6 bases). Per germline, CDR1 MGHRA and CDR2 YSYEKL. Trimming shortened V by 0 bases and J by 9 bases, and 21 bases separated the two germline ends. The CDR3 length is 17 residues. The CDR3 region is CASSQDRAGTAVGEQFF. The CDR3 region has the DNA TGCGCCAGCAGCCAAGATAGGGCGGGAACGGCGGTCGGTGAGCAGTTCTTC.

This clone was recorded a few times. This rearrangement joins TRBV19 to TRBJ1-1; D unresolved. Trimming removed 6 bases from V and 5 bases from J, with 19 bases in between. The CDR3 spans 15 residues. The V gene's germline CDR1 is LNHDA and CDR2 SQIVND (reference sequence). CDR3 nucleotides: TGTGCCAGTAGCCCTTCTTGGCAGAGACAAACTGAAGCTTTCTTT. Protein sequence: CASSPSWQRQTEAFF.

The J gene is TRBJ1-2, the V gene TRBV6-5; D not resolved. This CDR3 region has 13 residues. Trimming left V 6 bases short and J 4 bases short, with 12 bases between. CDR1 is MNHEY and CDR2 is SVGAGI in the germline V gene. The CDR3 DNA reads TGTGCCAGCAGGCGGGCGCGGATCTATGGCTACACCTTC. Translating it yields CASRRARIYGYTF.

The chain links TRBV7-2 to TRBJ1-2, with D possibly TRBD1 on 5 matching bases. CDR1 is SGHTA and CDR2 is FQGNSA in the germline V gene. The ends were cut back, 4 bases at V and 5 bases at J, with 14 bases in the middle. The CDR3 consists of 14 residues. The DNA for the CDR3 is TGTGCCAGCAGCTATCCTCGGGGGAGTTATGGCTACACCTTC. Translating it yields CASSYPRGSYGYTF.

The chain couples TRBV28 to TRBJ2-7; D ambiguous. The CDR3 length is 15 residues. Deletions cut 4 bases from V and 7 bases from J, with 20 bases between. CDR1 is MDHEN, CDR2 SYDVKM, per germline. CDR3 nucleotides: TGTGCCAGCAGTTCACCCGGAAGCCCGTTTATGGAGCAGTACTTC. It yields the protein CASSSPGSPFMEQYF.

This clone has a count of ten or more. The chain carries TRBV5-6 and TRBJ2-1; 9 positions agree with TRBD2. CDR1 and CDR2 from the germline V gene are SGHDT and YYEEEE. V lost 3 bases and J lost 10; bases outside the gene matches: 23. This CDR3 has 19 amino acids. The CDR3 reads CASSSDGGAAGGAVREQFF. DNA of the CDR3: TGTGCCAGCAGCTCGGATGGGGGCGCAGCGGGAGGCGCTGTAAGGGAGCAGTTCTTC.

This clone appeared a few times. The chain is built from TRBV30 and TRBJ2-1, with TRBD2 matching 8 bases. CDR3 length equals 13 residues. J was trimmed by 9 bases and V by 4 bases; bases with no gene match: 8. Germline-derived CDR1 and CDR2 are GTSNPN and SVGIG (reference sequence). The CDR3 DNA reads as TGTGCCTGGACCAGCGGGAGCACCACTGAGCAGTTCTTC. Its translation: CAWTSGSTTEQFF.

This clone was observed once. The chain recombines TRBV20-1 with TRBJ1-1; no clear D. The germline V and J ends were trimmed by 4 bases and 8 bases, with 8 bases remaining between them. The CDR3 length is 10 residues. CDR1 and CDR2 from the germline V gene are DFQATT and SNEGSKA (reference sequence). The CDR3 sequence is CSAIAVEAFF. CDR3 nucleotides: TGCAGTGCTATCGCAGTGGAAGCTTTCTTT.

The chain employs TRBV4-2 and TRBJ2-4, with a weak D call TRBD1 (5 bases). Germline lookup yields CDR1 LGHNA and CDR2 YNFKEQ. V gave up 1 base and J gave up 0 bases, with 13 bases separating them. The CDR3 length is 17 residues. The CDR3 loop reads CASSQVQEGEAKNIQYF. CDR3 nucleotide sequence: TGTGCCAGCAGCCAAGTTCAGGAAGGGGAAGCCAAAAACATTCAGTACTTC.

The CDR3 region is CASSRDRVGEQYF. The CDR3 bases are TGCGCCAGCAGCCGCGACAGGGTCGGCGAGCAGTACTTC. The chain carries TRBV5-1 and TRBJ2-7, with 7 nucleotides matching TRBD1. Germline CDR1 is SGHRS and CDR2 is YFSETQ. This CDR3 region has 13 residues. V shed 4 bases, J shed 6 bases, and the junction held 7 bases outside the gene matches.

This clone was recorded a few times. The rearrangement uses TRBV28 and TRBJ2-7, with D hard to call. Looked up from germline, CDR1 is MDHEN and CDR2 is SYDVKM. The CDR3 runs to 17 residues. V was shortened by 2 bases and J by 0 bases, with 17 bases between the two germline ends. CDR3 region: CASSLRSGNAFSYEQYF. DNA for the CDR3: TGTGCCAGCAGTTTAAGGTCAGGCAATGCCTTCTCCTACGAGCAGTACTTC. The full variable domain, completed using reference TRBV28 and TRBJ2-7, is DVKVTQSSRYLVKRTGEKVFLECVQDMDHENMFWYRQDPGLGLRLIYFSYDVKMKEKGDIPEGYSVSREKKERFSLILESASTNQTSMYLCASSLRSGNAFSYEQYFGPGTRLTVT.

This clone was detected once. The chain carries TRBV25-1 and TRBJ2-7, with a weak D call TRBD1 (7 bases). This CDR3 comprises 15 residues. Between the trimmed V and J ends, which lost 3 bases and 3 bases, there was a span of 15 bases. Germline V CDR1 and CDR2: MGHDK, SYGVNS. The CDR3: CASSDRGRGDYEQYF. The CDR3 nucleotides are TGTGCCAGCAGTGACAGGGGCAGGGGGGACTACGAGCAGTACTTC.

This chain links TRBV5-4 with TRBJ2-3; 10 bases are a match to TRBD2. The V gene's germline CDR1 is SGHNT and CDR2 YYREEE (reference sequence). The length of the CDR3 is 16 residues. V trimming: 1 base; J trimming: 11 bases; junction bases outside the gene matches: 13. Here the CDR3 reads CASSLPLAGAGVKQYF. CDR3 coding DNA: TGTGCCAGCAGCTTGCCGCTAGCGGGAGCTGGGGTGAAGCAGTATTTT.

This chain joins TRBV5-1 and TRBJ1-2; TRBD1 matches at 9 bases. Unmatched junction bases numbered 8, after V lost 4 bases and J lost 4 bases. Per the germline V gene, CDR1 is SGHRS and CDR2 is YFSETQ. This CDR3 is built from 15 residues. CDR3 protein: CASSPGDRASYGYTF. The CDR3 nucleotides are TGCGCCAGCAGCCCTGGGGACAGGGCGAGCTATGGCTACACCTTC.

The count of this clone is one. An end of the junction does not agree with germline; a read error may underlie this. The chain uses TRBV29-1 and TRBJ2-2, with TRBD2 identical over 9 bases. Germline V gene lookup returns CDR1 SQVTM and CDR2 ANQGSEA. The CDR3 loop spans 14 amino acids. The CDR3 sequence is CSVSSGMNTGERFF. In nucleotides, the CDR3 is TGCAGCGTATCTAGCGGGATGAACACCGGGGAGCGGTTTTTT.

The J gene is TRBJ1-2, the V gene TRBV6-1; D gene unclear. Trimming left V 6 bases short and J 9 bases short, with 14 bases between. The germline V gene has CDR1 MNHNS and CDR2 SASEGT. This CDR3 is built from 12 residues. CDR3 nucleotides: TGTGCCAGCAGATTGATCGAGGGCAGCTACACCTTC. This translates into CASRLIEGSYTF.

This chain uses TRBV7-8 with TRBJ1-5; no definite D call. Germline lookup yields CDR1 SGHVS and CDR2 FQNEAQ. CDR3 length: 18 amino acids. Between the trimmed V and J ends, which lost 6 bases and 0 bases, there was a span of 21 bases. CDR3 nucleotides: TGTGCCAGCAGAATAGACGAGGGCTTGGTCGGTAGCAATCAGCCCCAGCATTTT. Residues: CASRIDEGLVGSNQPQHF.

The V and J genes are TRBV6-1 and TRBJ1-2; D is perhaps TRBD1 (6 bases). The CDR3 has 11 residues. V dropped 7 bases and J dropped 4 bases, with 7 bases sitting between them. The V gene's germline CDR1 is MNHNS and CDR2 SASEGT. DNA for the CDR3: TGTGCCAGCACGGGGGCCTATGGCTACACCTTC. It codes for CASTGAYGYTF.

The CDR3 coding sequence is TGTGCCAGCAGCTCCACGCCTAGCGGGGGGTGGGATACGCAGTATTTT. Encoded protein: CASSSTPSGGWDTQYF. The rearrangement joins TRBV7-8 to TRBJ2-3, with 11 bases identical to TRBD2. V was pared by 4 bases and J by 6 bases, with 9 bases of the junction left unmatched. This CDR3 is built from 16 residues. Germline lookup yields CDR1 SGHVS and CDR2 FQNEAQ.

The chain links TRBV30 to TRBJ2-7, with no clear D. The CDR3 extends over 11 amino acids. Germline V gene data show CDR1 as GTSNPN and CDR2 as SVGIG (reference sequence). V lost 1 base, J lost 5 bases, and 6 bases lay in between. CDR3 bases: TGTGCCTGGAGTGGGAAGGACGAGCAGTACTTC. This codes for CAWSGKDEQYF.

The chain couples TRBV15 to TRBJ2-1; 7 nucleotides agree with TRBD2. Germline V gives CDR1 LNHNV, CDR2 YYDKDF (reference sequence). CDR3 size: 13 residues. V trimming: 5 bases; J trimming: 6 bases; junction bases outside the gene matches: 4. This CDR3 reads CATSPSGANEQFF. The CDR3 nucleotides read TGTGCCACCAGCCCCAGCGGGGCCAATGAGCAGTTCTTC.